This is a list of T cell receptor beta chains from one sample in a study of shared clonotypes between healthy human individuals. TCRdb's table, derived via immunoSEQ multiplex PCR, lists solely in-frame clones and lacks some. The sample records about 2 million clones, just under 95% being singletons. The material sequenced was naive CD8+ T cells sorted from blood. All receptors come from a man aged 18 to 29 in good health. The CDR3 runs from the conserved cysteine through the conserved F or W. The D gene is left open where the match is weak. Rows give clone size only sometimes, using once, few, many, or a class for an expanded clone.

v_call: TRBV11-2; j_call: TRBJ2-1; d_call: -; clone_size: -; cdr3_length: 15; cdr3_aa: CASSLVVGEHNEQFF; cdr3_nt: TGTGCCAGCAGCTTAGTGGTGGGAGAACACAATGAGCAGTTCTTC
v_call: TRBV13; j_call: TRBJ2-7; d_call: -; clone_size: -; cdr3_length: 14; cdr3_aa: CASSSLGGTGEQYF; cdr3_nt: TGTGCCAGCAGCTCCCTTGGGGGAACGGGCGAGCAGTACTTC
v_call: TRBV15; j_call: TRBJ1-4; d_call: TRBD1; clone_size: -; cdr3_length: 12; cdr3_aa: CATNRGDEKLFF; cdr3_nt: TGTGCCACCAACAGGGGGGATGAAAAACTGTTTTTT
v_call: TRBV4-2; j_call: TRBJ1-3; d_call: -; clone_size: -; cdr3_length: 17; cdr3_aa: CASSQEEWSGSGNTIYF; cdr3_nt: TGTGCCAGCAGCCAAGAGGAGTGGTCGGGCTCTGGAAACACCATATATTTT
v_call: TRBV4-1; j_call: TRBJ1-4; d_call: -; clone_size: -; cdr3_length: 13; cdr3_aa: CASSQVPGEKLFF; cdr3_nt: TGCGCCAGCAGCCAAGTCCCAGGGGAAAAACTGTTTTTT
v_call: TRBV25-1; j_call: TRBJ1-2; d_call: -; clone_size: -; cdr3_length: 16; cdr3_aa: CASSDSGEEFNYGYTF; cdr3_nt: TGTGCCAGCAGTGACTCAGGGGAAGAATTCAACTATGGCTACACCTTC
v_call: TRBV27; j_call: TRBJ2-7; d_call: TRBD1; clone_size: -; cdr3_length: 14; cdr3_aa: CASSFTGTGGEQYF; cdr3_nt: TGTGCCAGCAGTTTTACGGGGACAGGGGGCGAGCAGTACTTC
v_call: TRBV4-3; j_call: TRBJ2-7; d_call: -; clone_size: -; cdr3_length: 13; cdr3_aa: CASSQERSYEQYF; cdr3_nt: TGCGCCAGCAGCCAAGAAAGATCCTACGAGCAGTACTTC
v_call: TRBV4-1; j_call: TRBJ2-7; d_call: -; clone_size: -; cdr3_length: 13; cdr3_aa: CASSYGRLYEQYF; cdr3_nt: TGCGCCAGCAGCTACGGACGGCTCTACGAGCAGTACTTC
v_call: TRBV4-1; j_call: TRBJ1-6; d_call: -; clone_size: -; cdr3_length: 16; cdr3_aa: CASSQSLGSYNSPLHF; cdr3_nt: TGCGCCAGCAGCCAATCGCTGGGCTCCTATAATTCACCCCTCCACTTT
v_call: TRBV30; j_call: TRBJ2-2; d_call: TRBD1; clone_size: -; cdr3_length: 16; cdr3_aa: CARSNRGDRYAGELFF; cdr3_nt: TGTGCCCGTTCAAACAGGGGAGATAGGTACGCCGGGGAGCTGTTTTTT
v_call: TRBV7-6; j_call: TRBJ1-1; d_call: -; clone_size: -; cdr3_length: 15; cdr3_aa: CASSPWTEGNTEAFF; cdr3_nt: TGTGCCAGCAGCCCCTGGACAGAGGGGAACACTGAAGCTTTCTTT
v_call: TRBV13; j_call: TRBJ1-4; d_call: -; clone_size: -; cdr3_length: 14; cdr3_aa: CASSLQLTNEKLFF; cdr3_nt: TGTGCCAGCAGCTTACAGTTAACTAATGAAAAACTGTTTTTT
v_call: TRBV9; j_call: TRBJ2-5; d_call: TRBD1; clone_size: -; cdr3_length: 13; cdr3_aa: CASSGRGIETQYF; cdr3_nt: TGTGCCAGCAGCGGCAGGGGGATAGAGACCCAGTACTTC
v_call: TRBV6-5; j_call: TRBJ2-1; d_call: -; clone_size: -; cdr3_length: 14; cdr3_aa: CASSSTGGWDEQFF; cdr3_nt: TGTGCCAGCAGTTCGACTGGGGGTTGGGATGAGCAGTTCTTC
v_call: TRBV5-6; j_call: TRBJ2-7; d_call: TRBD1; clone_size: once; cdr3_length: 14; cdr3_aa: CASTHGTGNNEQYF; cdr3_nt: TGTGCCAGCACCCACGGGACAGGGAATAACGAGCAGTACTTC
v_call: TRBV21-1; j_call: TRBJ1-1; d_call: -; clone_size: -; cdr3_length: 15; cdr3_aa: CASSKYRVQNTEAFF; cdr3_nt: TGTGCCAGCAGCAAATATAGGGTTCAGAACACTGAAGCTTTCTTT
v_call: TRBV4-3; j_call: TRBJ2-3; d_call: -; clone_size: -; cdr3_length: 15; cdr3_aa: CASSQDIVSTDTQYF; cdr3_nt: TGCGCCAGCAGCCAGGACATAGTAAGCACAGATACGCAGTATTTT
v_call: TRBV15; j_call: TRBJ1-5; d_call: -; clone_size: -; cdr3_length: 16; cdr3_aa: CATSRDTWSEGQPQHF; cdr3_nt: TGTGCCACCAGCAGAGATACATGGAGTGAGGGTCAGCCCCAGCATTTT
v_call: TRBV29-1; j_call: TRBJ2-7; d_call: -; clone_size: -; cdr3_length: 11; cdr3_aa: CSVASSYEQYF; cdr3_nt: TGCAGCGTTGCGAGCTCCTACGAGCAGTACTTC
v_call: TRBV4-1; j_call: TRBJ2-1; d_call: -; clone_size: once; cdr3_length: 16; cdr3_aa: CASSQDVRDIYNEQFF; cdr3_nt: TGCGCCAGCAGCCAAGATGTTAGGGATATCTACAATGAGCAGTTCTTC
v_call: TRBV29-1; j_call: TRBJ2-1; d_call: TRBD2; clone_size: -; cdr3_length: 13; cdr3_aa: CSAILAEDNEQFF; cdr3_nt: TGCAGCGCGATACTAGCGGAGGACAATGAGCAGTTCTTC
v_call: TRBV13; j_call: TRBJ1-2; d_call: TRBD1; clone_size: -; cdr3_length: 16; cdr3_aa: CASSQGQGAGFYGYTF; cdr3_nt: TGTGCCAGCAGCCAGGGACAGGGGGCAGGTTTTTATGGCTACACCTTC
v_call: TRBV29-1; j_call: TRBJ2-3; d_call: -; clone_size: -; cdr3_length: 12; cdr3_aa: CSDFDPTDTQYF; cdr3_nt: TGCAGCGACTTCGACCCCACAGATACGCAGTATTTT
v_call: TRBV2; j_call: TRBJ2-2; d_call: -; clone_size: -; cdr3_length: 17; cdr3_aa: CASSEASTGTNTGELFF; cdr3_nt: TGTGCCAGCAGTGAAGCGTCGACGGGGACGAACACCGGGGAGCTGTTTTTT
v_call: TRBV4-1; j_call: TRBJ2-1; d_call: TRBD2; clone_size: -; cdr3_length: 15; cdr3_aa: CASSPWTSGQDEQFF; cdr3_nt: TGCGCCAGCAGCCCTTGGACTAGCGGGCAGGATGAGCAGTTCTTC
v_call: TRBV19; j_call: TRBJ1-4; d_call: -; clone_size: -; cdr3_length: 15; cdr3_aa: CASSIEGGVDEKLFF; cdr3_nt: TGTGCCAGTAGTATAGAAGGCGGGGTCGATGAAAAACTGTTTTTT
v_call: TRBV9; j_call: TRBJ2-7; d_call: TRBD2; clone_size: -; cdr3_length: 14; cdr3_aa: CASSFGTSAGEQYF; cdr3_nt: TGTGCCAGCAGCTTTGGGACTAGCGCCGGAGAGCAGTACTTC
v_call: TRBV7-9; j_call: TRBJ2-7; d_call: TRBD1; clone_size: -; cdr3_length: 13; cdr3_aa: CASSSGQVNEQYF; cdr3_nt: TGTGCCAGCAGCTCAGGACAGGTGAACGAGCAGTACTTC
v_call: TRBV6-1; j_call: TRBJ1-5; d_call: -; clone_size: few; cdr3_length: 12; cdr3_aa: CASSPLGQPQHF; cdr3_nt: TGTGCCAGCAGTCCCTTAGGTCAGCCCCAGCATTTT
v_call: TRBV29-1; j_call: TRBJ2-7; d_call: TRBD1; clone_size: -; cdr3_length: 14; cdr3_aa: CSVRGQGAPHEQYF; cdr3_nt: TGCAGCGTCCGAGGACAGGGGGCGCCCCACGAGCAGTACTTC
v_call: TRBV4-1; j_call: TRBJ1-2; d_call: -; clone_size: -; cdr3_length: 15; cdr3_aa: CASSQAPGTNYGYTF; cdr3_nt: TGCGCCAGCAGCCAAGCCCCAGGGACGAACTATGGCTACACCTTC
v_call: TRBV14; j_call: TRBJ2-7; d_call: -; clone_size: once; cdr3_length: 11; cdr3_aa: CASSAVYEQYF; cdr3_nt: TGTGCCAGCAGCGCCGTATACGAGCAGTACTTC
v_call: TRBV7-2; j_call: TRBJ2-1; d_call: -; clone_size: -; cdr3_length: 14; cdr3_aa: CASSLERTYNEQFF; cdr3_nt: TGTGCCAGCAGCTTAGAGAGGACCTACAATGAGCAGTTCTTC
v_call: TRBV7-2; j_call: TRBJ2-1; d_call: -; clone_size: -; cdr3_length: 14; cdr3_aa: CASSSWTNYNEQFF; cdr3_nt: TGTGCCAGCAGCTCTTGGACGAATTACAATGAGCAGTTCTTC
v_call: TRBV9; j_call: TRBJ2-3; d_call: -; clone_size: -; cdr3_length: 16; cdr3_aa: CASERGATTVTDTQYF; cdr3_nt: TGTGCCAGCGAGAGGGGGGCCACTACTGTCACAGATACGCAGTATTTT
v_call: TRBV19; j_call: TRBJ2-2; d_call: -; clone_size: -; cdr3_length: 14; cdr3_aa: CASSIVGYTGELFF; cdr3_nt: TGTGCCAGTAGTATTGTTGGGTACACCGGGGAGCTGTTTTTT
v_call: TRBV5-1; j_call: TRBJ2-1; d_call: -; clone_size: -; cdr3_length: 20; cdr3_aa: CASSFRPLTSIGPDANEQFF; cdr3_nt: TGCGCCAGCAGCTTCAGACCTCTTACCTCGATAGGACCGGACGCCAATGAGCAGTTCTTC
v_call: TRBV7-9; j_call: TRBJ2-1; d_call: -; clone_size: -; cdr3_length: 14; cdr3_aa: CASSLVGAYNEQFF; cdr3_nt: TGTGCCAGCAGCTTAGTGGGGGCCTACAATGAGCAGTTCTTC
v_call: TRBV28; j_call: TRBJ2-7; d_call: -; clone_size: -; cdr3_length: 13; cdr3_aa: CASSFYLGHEQYF; cdr3_nt: TGTGCCAGCAGTTTTTACCTAGGCCACGAGCAGTACTTC
v_call: TRBV5-1; j_call: TRBJ1-5; d_call: -; clone_size: -; cdr3_length: 15; cdr3_aa: CASSPGTGMNQPQHF; cdr3_nt: TGCGCCAGCAGTCCGGGGACGGGGATGAATCAGCCCCAGCATTTT
v_call: TRBV7-8; j_call: TRBJ2-5; d_call: TRBD1; clone_size: -; cdr3_length: 13; cdr3_aa: CASAGTGSRGEYF; cdr3_nt: TGTGCCAGCGCCGGGACAGGATCCCGAGGCGAGTACTTC
v_call: TRBV6-1; j_call: TRBJ2-7; d_call: TRBD1; clone_size: -; cdr3_length: 15; cdr3_aa: CASRIGGQGRYEQYF; cdr3_nt: TGTGCCAGCCGGATAGGGGGACAGGGTCGCTACGAGCAGTACTTC
v_call: TRBV10-1; j_call: TRBJ2-1; d_call: TRBD2; clone_size: -; cdr3_length: 14; cdr3_aa: CASSPGLAGNEQFF; cdr3_nt: TGCGCCAGTTCCCCGGGACTAGCGGGTAATGAGCAGTTCTTC
v_call: TRBV29-1; j_call: TRBJ1-1; d_call: -; clone_size: -; cdr3_length: 13; cdr3_aa: CSVEDGSNTEAFF; cdr3_nt: TGCAGCGTTGAAGATGGCTCGAACACTGAAGCTTTCTTT
v_call: TRBV6-5; j_call: TRBJ1-2; d_call: -; clone_size: once; cdr3_length: 13; cdr3_aa: CASSYEGLGGYTF; cdr3_nt: TGTGCCAGCAGTTACGAAGGGCTCGGTGGCTACACCTTC
v_call: TRBV30; j_call: TRBJ1-5; d_call: -; clone_size: -; cdr3_length: 16; cdr3_aa: CAWSGGGGLLSQPQHF; cdr3_nt: TGTGCCTGGAGTGGAGGGGGGGGGCTTTTAAGTCAGCCCCAGCATTTT
v_call: TRBV19; j_call: TRBJ2-7; d_call: -; clone_size: once; cdr3_length: 13; cdr3_aa: CASSMGPDYEQYF; cdr3_nt: TGTGCCAGTAGTATGGGCCCGGATTACGAGCAGTACTTC
v_call: TRBV7-8; j_call: TRBJ2-5; d_call: -; clone_size: -; cdr3_length: 13; cdr3_aa: CASSSQEQETQYF; cdr3_nt: TGTGCCAGCAGCTCCCAGGAGCAAGAGACCCAGTACTTC
v_call: TRBV5-1; j_call: TRBJ2-7; d_call: -; clone_size: -; cdr3_length: 15; cdr3_aa: CASRQGSSSSYEQYF; cdr3_nt: TGCGCCAGCAGGCAAGGGTCCTCAAGCTCCTACGAGCAGTACTTC
v_call: TRBV6-5; j_call: TRBJ2-1; d_call: -; clone_size: -; cdr3_length: 16; cdr3_aa: CASSYGSGGDYNEQFF; cdr3_nt: TGTGCCAGCAGTTACGGTTCTGGCGGGGATTACAATGAGCAGTTCTTC
v_call: TRBV9; j_call: TRBJ2-7; d_call: -; clone_size: -; cdr3_length: 15; cdr3_aa: CASSVFGGSSYEQYF; cdr3_nt: TGTGCCAGCAGCGTATTTGGCGGTAGCTCCTACGAGCAGTACTTC
v_call: TRBV7-9; j_call: TRBJ2-2; d_call: -; clone_size: -; cdr3_length: 18; cdr3_aa: CASSLPLIGTANTGELFF; cdr3_nt: TGTGCCAGCAGCTTACCACTTATCGGAACGGCGAACACCGGGGAGCTGTTTTTT